The text below deals with one T cell receptor beta chain. Its antigen is currently unknown. These data originate in a study of cytomegalovirus exposure and HLA in healthy donors. Points from the study as a whole: A later analysis linked a missense variant in DCLRE1C to the trimming of TCR beta V and J genes. The study had only CMV serostatus as immune exposure information.

All donors participated as healthy donors of bone marrow. Nominally healthy donors provided the samples, though records likely missed some immune exposures. PCR was performed using 60 Vbeta and 13 Jbeta primers. Profiled with immunoSEQ multiplex PCR; TCRdb holds only in-frame clones, not every one. The repertoire holds some 120,000 clones, with roughly 74% as singletons. The receptor comes from a man aged 35-49 years in good health and CMV-seropositive. Sequencing was done on a sample of PBMCs.

The CDR3 nucleotides are TGTGCCAGCAGCTTATCCGGAACTAATGAAAAACTGTTTTTT. Encoded protein: CASSLSGTNEKLFF. The rearrangement uses TRBV13 and TRBJ1-4, with unresolved D. Germline V CDR1 and CDR2: PRHDT, FYEKMQ (reference sequence). The ends were cut back, 2 bases at V and 1 base at J, with 5 bases in the middle. This CDR3 has 14 residues.